The next 9 T cell receptor beta chains were all read from a single sample in a study of blood T cell repertoires in COVID-19. This table comes from immunoSEQ multiplex PCR, and its TCRdb copy is limited to in-frame clones, with some not included. The sample consists of about 160,000 clones, approximately 80% of them appearing once. The sequenced sample consisted of peripheral blood. The receptors derive from a woman over 75 with active or convalescent COVID-19.

In its sample, this clone was seen a few times. The genes are TRBV27 and TRBJ1-3; TRBD1 aligns across 8 bases. V shed 6 bases and J 2 bases; nucleotides not matched to a gene: 6. CDR3 length: 15 residues. Germline V gene sequence: CDR1 MNHEY, CDR2 SMNVEV (reference sequence). The CDR3 region has the DNA TGTGCCAGCAGCTGGACAGGGAACCCTGGAAACACCATATATTTT. It codes for CASSWTGNPGNTIYF.

V gene TRBV23-1 combines with J gene TRBJ1-2, with D perhaps TRBD1 (5 bases). TRBV23-1 is sorted into the ORF group, with uncertain function. V was shortened by 2 bases and J by 3 bases, with 19 bases between the two germline ends. The CDR3 length is 17 residues. CDR3 bases: TGCGCCAGCAGTCAACCCCTGGGGCGGGGAGAGGACTATGGCTACACCTTC. Its protein is CASSQPLGRGEDYGYTF.

The CDR3 spells CASSRQVEQYF. DNA for the CDR3: TGTGCCAGCAGCCGACAGGTAGAGCAGTACTTC. V usage is TRBV7-9 and J usage is TRBJ2-7; weak D call: TRBD1 (6 bases). V lost 5 bases, J lost 7 bases, and 9 bases lay in between. Germline lookup yields CDR1 SEHNR and CDR2 FQNEAQ (reference sequence). The CDR3 has 11 residues.

This clone was counted only a few times. The chain uses TRBV10-3 and TRBJ2-3; D might be TRBD1 (6 bases). This CDR3 is built from 13 residues. Germline V CDR1 and CDR2: ENHRY, SYGVKD. Trimming stripped 4 bases from V and 4 bases from J, with 9 bases between. CDR3 protein: CAISVGGADTQYF. The DNA of the CDR3 is TGTGCCATCAGTGTTGGGGGCGCAGATACGCAGTATTTT.

The genes are TRBV7-2 and TRBJ1-1, with TRBD1 matching 9 bases. V lost 4 bases and J lost 4; bases outside the gene matches: 4. CDR1 and CDR2 (germline): SGHTA, FQGNSA. There are 14 residues in the CDR3. CDR3 sequence (DNA): TGTGCCAGCAGCTCAGACAGGGGGGCCACTGAAGCTTTCTTT. Its protein is CASSSDRGATEAFF.

This clone was seen once. The V call is TRBV5-1, the J call TRBJ2-5; TRBD2 matches 9 bases. Losses at the gene ends were 5 bases for V and 5 bases for J; bases not matched to a gene: 10. Looked up from germline, CDR1 is SGHRS and CDR2 is YFSETQ. The CDR3 loop spans 15 amino acids. The CDR3 spells CASRGGLARDETQYF. The CDR3, as DNA: TGCGCCAGCAGGGGGGGACTAGCCAGGGATGAGACCCAGTACTTC.

V usage is TRBV19 and J usage is TRBJ2-2, with D possibly matching TRBD1 (6 bases). CDR3 length: 16 amino acids. Germline values: CDR1 LNHDA, CDR2 SQIVND (reference sequence). Trimming cost V 4 bases and J 1 base, with 13 bases left between them. The CDR3 protein is CASSTQGSLNTGELFF. The CDR3 nucleotides are TGTGCCAGTAGTACTCAGGGGTCACTGAACACCGGGGAGCTGTTTTTT. The full variable domain, completed using reference TRBV19 and TRBJ2-2, is DGGITQSPKYLFRKEGQNVTLSCEQNLNHDAMYWYRQDPGQGLRLIYYSQIVNDFQKGDIAEGYSVSREKKESFPLTVTSAQKNPTAFYLCASSTQGSLNTGELFFGEGSRLTVL.

The V gene is TRBV6-4, the J gene TRBJ1-2, with TRBD1 matching 7 bases. Germline CDR1 is MRHNA and CDR2 is SNTAGT. The J segment lost 6 bases and the V segment lost 5 bases, leaving 18 bases of the junction unmatched. The length of the CDR3 is 17 residues. The CDR3 DNA reads TGTGCCAGCAGTAGGGCCGAGGGGGCGCGCGGGGTTGATGGCTACACCTTC. This translates into CASSRAEGARGVDGYTF.

This chain joins TRBV5-1 and TRBJ2-7; D not certain. The CDR3 is 14 amino acids. CDR1 and CDR2 from the germline V gene are SGHRS and YFSETQ. V was trimmed by 2 bases and J by 2 bases, leaving 11 bases between them. The CDR3 DNA reads as TGCGCCAGCAGCTTACGTAGACTTCCCTACGAGCAGTACTTC. Protein product: CASSLRRLPYEQYF.